This passage covers 20 T cell receptor beta chains from one sample sequenced in a study of shared clonotypes between healthy human individuals. TCRdb keeps only in-frame clones here, not all; method: immunoSEQ multiplex PCR. The profile shows about a million clones, approximately 77% of them singletons. Material: memory CD4+ T cells from PBMCs. As for subset: CD45RA-negative fraction. The source is a man aged 18 to 30 in good health. Some clones in this sample may be carry-over from other donors' samples.

V is TRBV5-1 and J is TRBJ2-3; perhaps D is TRBD1 or TRBD2 (5 bases each). The CDR3 loop spans 18 amino acids. V lost 2 bases, J lost 0 bases, and 19 bases lay in between. In germline, CDR1 is SGHRS, CDR2 YFSETQ. This CDR3 is CASSFPGSRGTSTDTQYF. CDR3 coding DNA: TGCGCCAGCAGCTTCCCAGGGTCTCGGGGCACCAGCACAGATACGCAGTATTTT.

The chain couples TRBV30 to TRBJ2-2; D is perhaps TRBD2 (5 bases). CDR1 GTSNPN and CDR2 SVGIG come from the germline V gene (reference sequence). The CDR3 is 15 amino acids. Trimming took 3 bases from V and 4 from J, leaving 15 bases between them. CDR3 coding DNA: TGTGCCTGGAGCGGGAACGGAAAAGGCACCGGGGAGCTGTTTTTT. Protein sequence: CAWSGNGKGTGELFF. Full variable domain (remainder filled in from reference TRBV30 and TRBJ2-2): SQTIHQWPATLVQPVGSPLSLECTVEGTSNPNLYWYRQAAGRGLQLLFYSVGIGQISSEVPQNLSASRPQDRQFILSSKKLLLSDSGFYLCAWSGNGKGTGELFFGEGSRLTVL.

This sequence joins TRBV28 and TRBJ2-5, with D tentatively TRBD1 or TRBD2 (7 bases each). The CDR3 spans 12 residues. V lost 7 bases to trimming and J lost 7 bases, with 13 bases between them. In germline, CDR1 is MDHEN, CDR2 SYDVKM. Here the CDR3 DNA reads TGTGCCAGCACACAGGGGAGGGGGACCCAGTACTTC. It is translated as CASTQGRGTQYF.

In this sample, this clone turned up a few times. V is TRBV27 and J is TRBJ1-1; D uncertain. The CDR3 covers 13 residues. CDR1 is MNHEY and CDR2 is SMNVEV in the germline V gene (reference sequence). Trimming shortened V by 10 bases and J by 1 base, and 13 bases separated the two germline ends. The CDR3 is CATSWAANTEAFF. CDR3 sequence (DNA): TGTGCCACCTCCTGGGCAGCGAACACTGAAGCTTTCTTT.

This chain connects TRBV28 to TRBJ1-1; D is possibly TRBD1 (6 bases). Germline V gives CDR1 MDHEN, CDR2 SYDVKM. V was clipped by 6 bases and J by 3 bases, with 17 bases between them. This CDR3 spans 15 amino acids. The DNA for the CDR3 is TGTGCCAGCAGCCCGCTAGGGGGAGGGGACACTGAAGCTTTCTTT. It translates to CASSPLGGGDTEAFF. Drawing the rest from reference TRBV28 and TRBJ1-1, the complete variable domain is DVKVTQSSRYLVKRTGEKVFLECVQDMDHENMFWYRQDPGLGLRLIYFSYDVKMKEKGDIPEGYSVSREKKERFSLILESASTNQTSMYLCASSPLGGGDTEAFFGQGTRLTVV.

This chain links TRBV7-3 with TRBJ1-2; TRBD1 aligns across 8 bases. J gave up 4 bases and V 5 bases, and 9 bases lay outside the gene matches. CDR3 length equals 15 residues. Germline V lookup: CDR1 SGHTA, CDR2 FQGTGA. The CDR3 loop reads CASSLLGQAVYGYTF. The CDR3 DNA follows: TGTGCCAGCAGCCTCCTGGGACAGGCCGTCTATGGCTACACCTTC.

The J gene is TRBJ1-1, the V gene TRBV7-3; 11 nucleotides line up with TRBD1. Trimming took 1 base from V and 5 from J; bases not matched to a gene: 6. In germline, CDR1 is SGHTA, CDR2 FQGTGA. This CDR3 comprises 16 residues. CDR3 loop: CASSLSSRDRGTEAFF. CDR3 nucleotides: TGTGCCAGCAGCTTAAGCTCCCGGGACAGGGGGACTGAAGCTTTCTTT.

The chain combines TRBV20-1 with TRBJ1-2; unclear D gene. Germline CDR1 reads DFQATT; CDR2 reads SNEGSKA (reference sequence). Trimming pared 8 bases from V and 7 bases from J, leaving 14 bases between. The CDR3 is 11 residues long. The CDR3 DNA reads as TGCAGTAGCCCTGGGGTTGGTGGCTACACCTTC. Amino acids: CSSPGVGGYTF.

Here the CDR3 DNA reads TGTGCCAGCAGCTTAGGCCACGGGGGGCAGTACGAGCAGTACTTC. Its protein is CASSLGHGGQYEQYF. The rearrangement joins TRBV7-3 to TRBJ2-7, with TRBD2 as a possible D gene (7 bases). CDR1 and CDR2 (germline): SGHTA, FQGTGA. The CDR3 sequence is 15 residues long. Trimming shortened V by 2 bases and J by 4 bases, and 15 bases separated the two germline ends. Based on the CDR3 plus reference TRBV7-3 and TRBJ2-7, the full variable domain is GAGVSQTPSNKVTEKGKYVELRCDPISGHTALYWYRQSLGQGPEFLIYFQGTGAADDSGLPNDRFFAVRPEGSVSTLKIQRTERGDSAVYLCASSLGHGGQYEQYFGPGTRLTVT.

The chain joins TRBV6-1 to TRBJ1-2; D uncertain. Germline V gives CDR1 MNHNS, CDR2 SASEGT. Trimming stripped 6 bases from V and 0 bases from J, with 8 bases between. The CDR3 loop spans 13 amino acids. The CDR3 sequence is CASSNLANYGYTF. CDR3 DNA: TGTGCCAGCAGCAATCTAGCTAACTATGGCTACACCTTC.

This chain links TRBV28 with TRBJ1-2; 8 nucleotides agree with TRBD1. In germline, CDR1 is MDHEN, CDR2 SYDVKM. V shed 8 bases, J shed 7 bases, and the junction held 15 bases outside the gene matches. The CDR3 is 15 amino acids. The CDR3 DNA reads as TGTGCCAGCGTTCTATGGACAGGGACCACAGGTGGCTACACCTTC. This encodes CASVLWTGTTGGYTF.

The gene calls are TRBV28 and TRBJ2-7; TRBD1 matches at 7 bases. Unmatched junction bases numbered 8, after V lost 5 bases and J lost 1 base. This CDR3 is 15 amino acids long. The germline gives CDR1 MDHEN, CDR2 SYDVKM. CDR3 nucleotides: TGTGCCAGCAGTCTCACAGGGGCCGGTTCCTACGAGCAGTACTTC. Translated: CASSLTGAGSYEQYF.

With respect to this clone: The same CDR3 also results from other DNA sequences found in this sample. The chain carries TRBV10-2 and TRBJ2-5; 12 bases map to TRBD1. Germline V gives CDR1 WSHSY, CDR2 SAAADI. Trimming at V came to 3 bases and at J to 5 bases, leaving 7 bases not matched to a gene. The CDR3 has 16 amino acids. CDR3 in DNA: TGCGCCAGCAGTGACCCGGGACAGGGGGCCCGGGAGACCCAGTACTTC. This translates into CASSDPGQGARETQYF.

This clone has a single count. With only one base between it and a far larger clone, this is likely a read error. The rearrangement joins TRBV9 to TRBJ1-4, with 7 nucleotides matching TRBD1. The V segment lost 3 bases and the J segment 5 bases; nucleotides outside the gene matches: 4. The CDR3 is made up of 14 amino acids. Germline CDR1 SGDLS, CDR2 YYNGEE. CDR3 in DNA: TGTGCCAGCAGCGCGGACAGGAGGAATGAAAAACTGTTTTTT. Its translation: CASSADRRNEKLFF.

The chain links TRBV6-5 to TRBJ2-7; 10 bases are a match to TRBD1. The junction had 7 bases not matched to a gene; V was cut back by 6 bases and J by 5 bases. Germline V gene lookup returns CDR1 MNHEY and CDR2 SVGAGI. This CDR3 has 14 residues. The CDR3 here is CASRPGQGGHEQYF. CDR3 coding DNA: TGTGCCAGCAGACCCGGACAGGGGGGCCACGAGCAGTACTTC.

This clone was detected a few times. Just one base apart from a much larger clone, this may be a read error. This chain connects TRBV4-1 to TRBJ1-1, with D perhaps TRBD1 (5 bases). The CDR3 is 15 amino acids. The germline gives CDR1 MGHRA, CDR2 YSYEKL. The CDR3 sequence is CASGQGSGGYTEAFF. DNA of the CDR3: TGCGCCAGCGGCCAGGGCTCGGGTGGGTACACTGAAGCTTTCTTT.

This clone was counted once. The chain couples TRBV27 to TRBJ2-7, with 7 nucleotides matching TRBD2. Germline trimming cut 4 bases from V and 5 bases from J; bases unmatched to any gene: 20. The CDR3 is 18 residues long. The germline V gene encodes CDR1 MNHEY and CDR2 SMNVEV (reference sequence). This CDR3 reads CASSSRLIPWAGVNEQYF. CDR3 sequence (DNA): TGTGCCAGCAGTTCACGACTTATCCCGTGGGCGGGAGTTAACGAGCAGTACTTC.

The rearrangement uses TRBV30 and TRBJ1-1; D might be TRBD1 (6 bases). V lost 5 bases, J lost 2 bases, and 15 bases lay in between. The CDR3 is 14 amino acids. Germline V lookup: CDR1 GTSNPN, CDR2 SVGIG (reference sequence). The CDR3 loop reads CAWGSGGTNTEAFF. In nucleotides, the CDR3 is TGTGCCTGGGGAAGCGGGGGCACAAACACTGAAGCTTTCTTT.

CDR3 residues: CASSLRLATSYEQYF. The DNA for the CDR3 is TGTGCCAGCAGCCTCCGACTGGCGACTTCCTACGAGCAGTACTTC. The chain couples TRBV7-2 to TRBJ2-7, with D uncertain. The CDR3 has 15 residues. V was cut by 5 bases and J by 1 base, with 15 bases left in between. CDR1 and CDR2 (germline): SGHTA, FQGNSA. Using reference TRBV7-2 and TRBJ2-7 for the parts outside the CDR3, the full variable domain is GAGVSQSPSNKVTEKGKDVELRCDPISGHTALYWYRQSLGQGLEFLIYFQGNSAPDKSGLPSDRFSAERTGGSVSTLTIQRTQQEDSAVYLCASSLRLATSYEQYFGPGTRLTVT.

V usage is TRBV30 and J usage is TRBJ1-2; D may be TRBD1 (5 bases). Germline-derived CDR1 and CDR2 are GTSNPN and SVGIG (reference sequence). The V end lost 8 bases, the J end lost 3 bases, and 13 bases lay between the germline ends. CDR3 length: 12 residues. The CDR3 DNA follows: TGTGCCCGTCGGGGACCAGACTATGGCTACACCTTC. Translated: CARRGPDYGYTF.